This is a list of T cell receptor beta chains from one sample in a study of pediatric ulcerative colitis. Sequencing was performed with immunoSEQ multiplex PCR; in TCRdb, only in-frame clones are kept and a portion is missing. Of 55,000 to 80,000 clones listed, over 65% were seen once; the top ten hold about 5.2%. Sequenced sample: blood. Receptors originate from a boy aged 10-17 years with moderate ulcerative colitis. Each CDR3 is given with its conserved first and last residue. The D gene is left open where the match is weak. Rows give clone size only sometimes, using once, few, many, or a class for an expanded clone.

j_gene	abundance	v_gene	d_gene	CDR3nt	CDR3aa
TRBJ1-6	few	TRBV19	.	TGTGCCAGTAGTGCAGGACACGCTAATTCACCCCTCCACTTT	CASSAGHANSPLHF
TRBJ1-1	once	TRBV5-1	.	TGCGCCAGCAGCCCCCACATGGCCACCATGAACACTGAAGCTTTCTTT	CASSPHMATMNTEAFF
TRBJ2-3	.	TRBV9	.	TGTGCCAGCAGCGCTGGCTGGCAGACTCTCACAGATACGCAGTATTTT	CASSAGWQTLTDTQYF
TRBJ1-2	once	TRBV5-4	TRBD1	TGTGCCAGCAGCCTCGGCCGACAGGGGGCGAGGTATGGCTACACCTTC	CASSLGRQGARYGYTF
TRBJ1-5	.	TRBV4-1	.	TGCGCCAGCAGCAGGGACCCCAGGGAGAATCAGCCCCAGCATTTT	CASSRDPRENQPQHF
TRBJ1-1	.	TRBV11-3	.	TGTGCCAGCAGCCCCTCCGGTCAGAGGAACACTGAAGCTTTCTTT	CASSPSGQRNTEAFF
TRBJ2-3	once	TRBV5-1	.	TGCGCCAGCAGTGTTGGCACAGATACGCAGTATTTT	CASSVGTDTQYF
TRBJ1-6	.	TRBV11-2	.	TGTGCCAGCAGCTTAGCGGGGGCTGGGAATTCACCCCTCCACTTT	CASSLAGAGNSPLHF
TRBJ1-2	.	TRBV5-1	.	TGCGCCAGCAGCTTGGACTCCAAAATCTATGGCTACACCTTC	CASSLDSKIYGYTF
TRBJ1-1	.	TRBV7-2	.	TGTGCCAGCAGCTTAAGCTTGAACACTGAAGCTTTCTTT	CASSLSLNTEAFF
TRBJ1-2	once	TRBV29-1	.	TGCAGCTTTAACACAGGAGCCTATGGCTACACCTTC	CSFNTGAYGYTF
TRBJ2-7	.	TRBV9	TRBD1	TGTGCCAGCAGCGAGACAGGGGGCCACGAGCAGTACTTC	CASSETGGHEQYF
TRBJ2-5	.	TRBV25-1	TRBD2	TGTGCCAGCAGGGATGGGACTAGCGGGGAGACCCAGTACTTC	CASRDGTSGETQYF
TRBJ2-3	.	TRBV7-9	.	TGTGCCAGCAGCCCAGACGGCAGCACAGATACGCAGTATTTT	CASSPDGSTDTQYF
TRBJ1-2	.	TRBV5-4	TRBD1	TGTGCCAGCAGCTTCAGGGGGGGCTATGGCTACACCTTC	CASSFRGGYGYTF
TRBJ2-2	few	TRBV6-1	.	TGTGCCAGCAGTGTGGACCTGGACACCGGGGAGCTGTTTTTT	CASSVDLDTGELFF
TRBJ2-1	.	TRBV29-1	TRBD2	TGCAGCGTTGGAGGGGCTGGCGGGGGGGCGAATGAGCAGTTCTTC	CSVGGAGGGANEQFF
TRBJ1-3	.	TRBV30	TRBD1	TGTGCCTGGAGGGGGCAGACAGGGCCTGGAAACACCATATATTTT	CAWRGQTGPGNTIYF
TRBJ1-1	.	TRBV7-3	.	TGTGCCAGCAGCTTATCTGGGGGGAACACTGAAGCTTTCTTT	CASSLSGGNTEAFF
TRBJ1-1	few	TRBV5-4	.	TGTGCCAGCAGCGTGACATCCGAAGCTTTCTTT	CASSVTSEAFF
TRBJ2-1	.	TRBV9	TRBD2	TGTGCCAGCAGCCCGAGGGTGAGGACTAGCGGACTACTCTACAATGAGCAGTTCTTC	CASSPRVRTSGLLYNEQFF
TRBJ2-5	once	TRBV2	.	TGTGCCAGCAGTGACGGGTGGGCAGGACCGACCCAGTACTTC	CASSDGWAGPTQYF
TRBJ1-1	.	TRBV4-1	TRBD1	TGCGCCAGCAGCCAAGATCCTAGAGCGTCAGGGGGACGGAACACTGAAGCTTTCTTT	CASSQDPRASGGRNTEAFF
TRBJ1-4	once	TRBV5-1	TRBD1	TGCGCCAGCAGCTTTAGAGGGGGCGTTGGTGAAAAACTGTTTTTT	CASSFRGGVGEKLFF
TRBJ1-1	.	TRBV5-1	.	TGCGCCAGCAATAGGAGGGGATCGAACACTGAAGCTTTCTTT	CASNRRGSNTEAFF
TRBJ2-5	.	TRBV9	TRBD2	TGTGCCAGCAGCGTAGAGGGTCTAGCGGGAACTGAGACCCAGTACTTC	CASSVEGLAGTETQYF
TRBJ2-1	.	TRBV4-2	.	TGTGCCAGCAGCCAAGATTCTTTCGGCTCGGGGGCGCTGAGGGACTACAATGAGCAGTTCTTC	CASSQDSFGSGALRDYNEQFF